This TCR beta chain was obtained from a study of cytotoxic CD8 clonotypes in ibrutinib-treated CLL. For the study at large: The subjects consisted of ten to twelve relapsed/refractory and fewer than 16 treatment-naive individuals, with around 17 IGHV unmutated. Sample averages reached around 270,000 productive templates and tens of thousands of productive rearrangements.

The study's findings and limits: Clonality went up at the time of ibrutinib response, stayed stable in sustained remission, and later dropped back toward its baseline level at progression.

Genomic DNA in an amount of around 2.2 micrograms was extracted from cryopreserved PBMCs and used for the preparation of TCR beta libraries. This clone was seen only once. Its antigen is unidentified. The CDR3 extends over 12 amino acids. Germline V lookup: CDR1 MNHEY, CDR2 SVGAGI. The V and J ends lost 7 bases and 6 bases respectively, with 11 bases between them. TCRdb's copy holds only in-frame clones and misses some; the assay was immunoSEQ multiplex PCR. Among about 160,000 clones listed, about 88% were seen once. The TCR comes from a human donor with chronic lymphocytic leukemia. This chain links TRBV6-5 with TRBJ2-3; D is ambiguous. This specimen consisted of PBMCs, obtained at disease progression, from a patient treated with ibrutinib. Here the CDR3 reads CASTSVGDTQYF. CDR3 coding DNA: TGTGCCAGCACCTCAGTGGGGGATACGCAGTATTTT.